These 21 T cell receptor beta chains originate from one sample sequenced in a study of blood T cells in healthy people across ages. The second PCR ran about 6 to 11 cycles with a sample-barcoded 5' primer and J-beta primers. Each CDR3 protein is one row after TCRdb ran MiXCR on the 5' RACE reads. The sample shows around 1,500,000 distinct CDR3 sequences, 25% to 30% of them seen only once. Sequenced material: blood. The origin of the receptors is a woman aged 25 to 45 in good health.

The rearrangement joins TRBV29-1 to TRBJ2-2, with D possibly TRBD1 on 6 matching bases. This CDR3 has 14 residues. Germline CDR1 SQVTM, CDR2 ANQGSEA. Trimming removed 0 bases at V and 7 bases at J, with 12 bases between. The DNA of the CDR3 is TGCAGCGTTGAAGATCTAGGGGGTATCGGGGAGCTGTTTTTT. Residues: CSVEDLGGIGELFF.

This clonotype was counted ten times or more. The rearrangement uses TRBV27 and TRBJ2-5; possible D gene TRBD2, 5 bases. V was trimmed by 2 bases and J by 5 bases, leaving 9 bases between them. CDR3 length: 13 amino acids. Germline V lookup: CDR1 MNHEY, CDR2 SMNVEV (reference sequence). CDR3 in DNA: TGTGCCAGCAGTTTACGGGGATGGGAGACCCAGTACTTC. It is translated as CASSLRGWETQYF.

Details on this clonotype: Its ends do not fully match the called genes, so a read error is possible. The rearrangement joins TRBV7-9 to TRBJ2-1; the match to TRBD2 covers 10 bases. The CDR3 is 15 amino acids. CDR1 is SEHNR and CDR2 is FQNEAQ in the germline V gene (reference sequence). CDR3 amino acids: CASSLVAGGRNGQFF. The CDR3 bases are TGTGCCAGCAGCTTAGTAGCGGGGGGCCGTAATGGGCAGTTCTTC. The whole variable domain, remainder taken from reference TRBV7-9 and TRBJ2-1, is DTGVSQNPRHKITKRGQNVTFRCDPISEHNRLYWYRQTLGQGPEFLTYFQNEAQLEKSRLLSDRFSAERPKGSFSTLEIQRTEQGDSAMYLCASSLVAGGRNGQFFGPGTRLTVL.

The V gene is TRBV10-3, the J gene TRBJ1-6; 11 positions agree with TRBD1. This CDR3 has 13 amino acids. Germline values: CDR1 ENHRY, CDR2 SYGVKD. Germline trimming cut 8 bases from V and 8 bases from J; bases unmatched to any gene: 2. The CDR3 region is CAIQGQGDSPLHF. CDR3 in DNA: TGTGCCATCCAGGGACAGGGGGATTCACCCCTCCACTTT.

This clonotype was seen many times. This chain uses TRBV15 with TRBJ2-7; 13 bases align to TRBD2. Germline CDR1 and CDR2: LNHNV and YYDKDF (reference sequence). CDR3 size: 16 residues. The trim removed 4 bases at V and 6 bases at J, leaving 9 bases unmatched. The CDR3 DNA follows: TGTGCCACCAGCAACGGACTAGCGGGAGTTAGACTCGAGCAGTACTTC. This codes for CATSNGLAGVRLEQYF. The entire variable domain, with the rest obtained from reference TRBV15 and TRBJ2-7, is as follows: DAMVIQNPRYQVTQFGKPVTLSCSQTLNHNVMYWYQQKSSQAPKLLFHYYDKDFNNEADTPDNFQSRRPNTSFCFLDIRSPGLGDTAMYLCATSNGLAGVRLEQYFGPGTRLTVT.

As for this clonotype: A junction boundary mismatches the germline segment, possibly from a read error. This chain joins TRBV12-3 or TRBV12-4 and TRBJ2-3; D ambiguous. The length of the CDR3 is 14 residues. In nucleotides, the CDR3 is TGTTCCAGCAGTTTGTTAGTGAAACCCGATACGCAGTATTTT. This codes for CSSSLLVKPDTQYF.

The chain recombines TRBV20-1 with TRBJ2-3, with 12 bases aligning to TRBD2. The length of the CDR3 is 15 residues. In germline, CDR1 is DFQATT, CDR2 SNEGSKA (reference sequence). V shed 5 bases and J 2 bases; nucleotides not matched to a gene: 5. CDR3 coding DNA: TGCAGTGCTGGAGGACTAGCGGGACCCACAGATACGCAGTATTTT. It is translated as CSAGGLAGPTDTQYF.

The chain uses TRBV9 and TRBJ2-5; 7 positions agree with TRBD1. Germline CDR1 reads SGDLS; CDR2 reads YYNGEE. The J segment lost 4 bases and the V segment lost 4 bases, leaving 10 bases of the junction unmatched. The CDR3 is 15 amino acids. The CDR3 reads CASSRDRARRETQYF. In nucleotides, the CDR3 is TGTGCCAGCAGCCGAGACAGGGCGAGGAGAGAGACCCAGTACTTC.

The chain employs TRBV5-1 and TRBJ1-2, with 7 bases that match TRBD1. J was trimmed by 8 bases and V by 4 bases; bases with no gene match: 11. Germline CDR1 reads SGHRS; CDR2 reads YFSETQ. The CDR3 length is 14 residues. The DNA of the CDR3 is TGCGCCAGCAGCCTCCTAACAGGGGAGGAGGGCTACACCTTC. Protein product: CASSLLTGEEGYTF.

The rearrangement links TRBV10-2 to TRBJ2-3, with 7 bases matching TRBD2. Germline assignment: CDR1 WSHSY and CDR2 SAAADI. Unmatched junction bases numbered 5, after V lost 1 base and J lost 1 base. The CDR3 consists of 16 residues. CDR3 sequence: CASSELGGSGTDTQYF. The CDR3 coding sequence is TGCGCCAGCAGTGAGTTAGGCGGGAGCGGCACAGATACGCAGTATTTT.

This clonotype came up many times. The V call is TRBV20-1, the J call TRBJ2-7; 8 bases match TRBD2. J gave up 5 bases and V 6 bases, and 15 bases lay outside the gene matches. The CDR3 length is 15 residues. Per the germline V gene, CDR1 is DFQATT and CDR2 is SNEGSKA (reference sequence). CDR3 loop: CSATTLGTSRDEQYF. The DNA for the CDR3 is TGCAGTGCCACGACCCTTGGGACTAGTAGAGACGAGCAGTACTTC.

This chain links TRBV15 with TRBJ2-5; the D is unclear. From germline, CDR1 is LNHNV and CDR2 YYDKDF (reference sequence). The CDR3 runs 16 residues. With 0 bases removed from V and 11 bases from J, the gap between germline ends came to 22 bases. The CDR3 DNA follows: TGTGCCACCAGCAGAGATCCCGTGGTAGTAGTCGATGAGCAGTACTTC. This codes for CATSRDPVVVVDEQYF.

Turning to this clonotype: The junction and the germline gene differ at one end; a read error may be behind it. The chain carries TRBV28 and TRBJ2-1, with D perhaps TRBD1 (5 bases). The CDR3 is 14 amino acids. Germline assignment: CDR1 MDHEN and CDR2 SYDVKM. The CDR3 DNA reads TGTGCCGGCAGTTTAAAGTCGGACATCTATGAGCAGTTCTTC. Translation: CAGSLKSDIYEQFF.

There are many counts of this clonotype. The chain is built from TRBV20-1 and TRBJ2-7, with D perhaps TRBD2 (6 bases). Germline lookup yields CDR1 DFQATT and CDR2 SNEGSKA (reference sequence). Trimming cost V 5 bases and J 0 bases, with 14 bases left between them. The CDR3 extends over 14 amino acids. The CDR3 sequence: CSASGTLRSYEQYF. The CDR3 region has the DNA TGCAGTGCTTCCGGGACTCTACGCTCCTACGAGCAGTACTTC.

The gene calls are TRBV20-1 and TRBJ2-7; D possibly matches TRBD1 or TRBD2 (6 bases each). Trimming took off 5 bases at V and 5 bases at J, with 22 bases between the two ends. Germline loops: CDR1 DFQATT, CDR2 SNEGSKA (reference sequence). The CDR3 is made up of 15 amino acids. Written as DNA, the CDR3 is TGCAGTGCTCCCCGCCCTGGGGGGCCGAGGAACGAGCAGTACTTC. This sequence encodes CSAPRPGGPRNEQYF.

This clonotype came up a few times. The genes are TRBV5-5 and TRBJ1-2; D gene unclear. CDR1 is SGHKS and CDR2 is YYEKEE in the germline V gene (reference sequence). This CDR3 contains 15 residues. The ends were cut back, 3 bases at V and 1 base at J, with 13 bases in the middle. DNA for the CDR3: TGTGCCAGCAGCTGGGTGCCAGTAAATAACTATGGCTACACCTTC. Amino acids: CASSWVPVNNYGYTF.

The count of this clonotype is one. This may come from a read error, since a much larger clone is one base off. The chain recombines TRBV6-1 with TRBJ2-6, with D maybe TRBD1 (6 bases). Trimming cost V 8 bases and J 0 bases, with 20 bases left between them. Germline lookup yields CDR1 MNHNS and CDR2 SASEGT. The CDR3 is made up of 18 amino acids. The CDR3 protein is CASGTATGSFSGANVLTF. Written as DNA, the CDR3 is TGTGCCAGCGGTACCGCGACAGGATCCTTCTCTGGGGCCAACGTCCTGACTTTC.

The sample holds a few counts of this clonotype. The chain is built from TRBV7-2 and TRBJ2-7; the match to TRBD1 covers 8 bases. After removal of 2 bases from V and 3 bases from J, the junction contained 9 bases not matched to a gene. CDR1 is SGHTA, CDR2 FQGNSA, per germline. The CDR3 sequence is 16 residues long. CDR3 DNA sequence: TGTGCCAGCAGCTTATCCCTAGGGGGGACAGGCTACGAGCAGTACTTC. It yields the protein CASSLSLGGTGYEQYF. Using reference TRBV7-2 and TRBJ2-7 for the parts outside the CDR3, the full variable domain is GAGVSQSPSNKVTEKGKDVELRCDPISGHTALYWYRQSLGQGLEFLIYFQGNSAPDKSGLPSDRFSAERTGGSVSTLTIQRTQQEDSAVYLCASSLSLGGTGYEQYFGPGTRLTVT.

Points on this clonotype: A much larger clone differs by one base, so this may be a read error. V gene TRBV6-2 or TRBV6-3 combines with J gene TRBJ2-1, with D possibly being TRBD2 (5 bases). This CDR3 comprises 13 residues. Germline values: CDR1 MNHEY, CDR2 SVGEGT. CDR3 bases: TGTGCCAGCAGTTACCGCGACTACAGTGAGCAGTTCTTC. It specifies CASSYRDYSEQFF.

The J gene is TRBJ2-5, the V gene TRBV5-1, with TRBD2 matching 10 bases. V gave up 2 bases and J gave up 3 bases; unmatched junction bases: 4. The CDR3 consists of 15 residues. Germline lookup yields CDR1 SGHRS and CDR2 YFSETQ. The CDR3 reads CASSFTSGEKETQYF. The CDR3 DNA follows: TGCGCCAGCAGCTTCACTAGCGGGGAAAAAGAGACCCAGTACTTC.

This clonotype was picked up a small number of times. The chain joins TRBV3-1 to TRBJ2-5; the D gene could be TRBD1 or TRBD2 (5 bases each). Germline V lookup: CDR1 LGHDT, CDR2 YNNKEL (reference sequence). Trimming cost V 3 bases and J 4 bases, with 15 bases left between them. The CDR3 extends over 15 amino acids. The CDR3 DNA sequence: TGTGCCAGCAGCCATTGGGACCGTGGGGTAGAGACCCAGTACTTC. Translated, it gives CASSHWDRGVETQYF.